The rows below give T cell receptor beta chains drawn from one sample of a study of T-cell reconstitution after alpha-beta-depleted transplantation in children. TCRdb independently ran MiXCR on the PCR reads; one entry per CDR3 protein. This sample has approximately 210,000 distinct CDR3 sequences; 14% to 15% occur once, and the top ten carry around 14%. This specimen consisted of PBMCs from the stem cell graft donor, obtained from the stem cell graft. All receptors come from a human donor who donated a stem cell graft to a child with acute lymphoblastic leukemia. CDR3s include the opening cysteine and the closing phenylalanine or tryptophan. D genes are given only for firm matches. Expanded clones get a size class; other rows say once, few or many, or leave the size out.

j_call clone_size d_call v_call cdr3_aa cdr3_nt
TRBJ2-1 many . TRBV27 CTPLWIYNEQFF TGTACCCCCCTCTGGATCTACAATGAGCAGTTCTTC
TRBJ2-7 many TRBD1 TRBV10-3 CAITDGQGGFYEQYF TGTGCCATCACCGACGGACAGGGCGGTTTTTACGAGCAGTACTTC
TRBJ2-3 many TRBD2 TRBV20-1 CSASTGGDTQYF TGCAGTGCTAGTACGGGGGGAGATACGCAGTATTTT
TRBJ2-5 many TRBD1 TRBV5-1 CASSRGQGSWETQYF TGCGCCAGCAGCCGGGGACAGGGGAGTTGGGAGACCCAGTACTTC
TRBJ1-2 . . TRBV30 CAWSVSGTDGYTF TGTGCCTGGAGTGTCTCAGGGACGGATGGCTACACCTTC
TRBJ2-2 few . TRBV6-5 CASSYMVNTGELFF TGTGCCAGCAGTTACATGGTGAACACCGGGGAGCTGTTTTTT
TRBJ2-1 many . TRBV20-1 CSASVGGRPEQFF TGCAGTGCGTCTGTCGGGGGGCGCCCCGAGCAGTTCTTC
TRBJ2-3 few TRBD2 TRBV12-3/TRBV12-4 CASRLAGATDTQYF TGTGCCAGCCGACTAGCGGGCGCGACAGATACGCAGTATTTT
TRBJ2-4 many TRBD1 TRBV20-1 CSASTQGTGRGKNIQYF TGCAGTGCTAGTACACAAGGGACAGGGAGAGGAAAAAACATTCAGTACTTC
TRBJ2-3 many TRBD2 TRBV20-1 CSARPTSGRAGTDTQYF TGCAGTGCTAGACCAACTAGCGGGAGGGCCGGTACAGATACGCAGTATTTT
TRBJ2-3 many TRBD2 TRBV20-1 CSASRGLAGRVGYF TGCAGTGCTTCTCGTGGACTAGCGGGTCGAGTGGGGTATTTT
TRBJ1-5 many . TRBV20-1 CSARDGTGSNQPQHF TGCAGTGCTAGAGACGGGACGGGGAGCAATCAGCCCCAGCATTTT
TRBJ2-1 many . TRBV5-1 CASSFGGQFNNEQFF TGCGCCAGCAGCTTCGGAGGGCAGTTTAACAATGAGCAGTTCTTC
TRBJ2-5 few . TRBV30 CAWSVIGTTQYF TGTGCCTGGAGTGTAATAGGGACGACCCAGTACTTC
TRBJ2-1 many . TRBV27 CASSASGGYNEQFF TGTGCCAGCAGCGCGTCTGGAGGTTACAATGAGCAGTTCTTC
TRBJ2-1 many TRBD1 TRBV24-1 CATSDSPGQGVLDEQFF TGTGCCACCAGTGATTCCCCGGGACAGGGGGTTTTGGATGAGCAGTTCTTC
TRBJ2-5 many . TRBV12-3/TRBV12-4 CASSLTWLGGLETQYF TGTGCCAGCAGTTTAACTTGGCTAGGAGGTCTAGAGACCCAGTACTTC
TRBJ2-7 few . TRBV5-1 CASSLVGQGDEQYF TGCGCCAGCAGCTTGGTAGGTCAGGGTGACGAGCAGTACTTC
TRBJ2-7 many . TRBV3-1 CASSARTADYEQYF TGTGCCAGCAGCGCCCGGACGGCAGACTACGAGCAGTACTTC
TRBJ1-5 . . TRBV6-1 CASSPVGISNQPRHF TGTGCCAGCAGTCCGGTGGGCATTAGCAATCAGCCCCGGCATTTT
TRBJ1-2 many . TRBV6-5 CASSSFVTNYGYTF TGTGCCAGCAGTTCGTTCGTCACTAACTATGGCTACACCTTC
TRBJ2-1 many . TRBV11-2 CASSLRTNYLLSSYNEQFF TGTGCCAGCAGCTTAAGAACGAACTACCTCCTGAGCTCCTACAATGAGCAGTTCTTC
TRBJ2-3 many . TRBV25-1 CATLKGNLPTDTQYF TGTGCCACCCTGAAAGGGAATCTCCCGACAGATACGCAGTATTTT
TRBJ2-1 few TRBD2 TRBV20-1 CSASRTSGGGNNEQFF TGCAGTGCTAGCCGGACTAGCGGGGGGGGCAACAATGAGCAGTTCTTC
TRBJ2-3 many TRBD2 TRBV12-3/TRBV12-4 CASSKLAGGVDTQYF TGTGCCAGCAGTAAATTAGCGGGAGGCGTTGATACGCAGTATTTT
TRBJ1-1 many TRBD1 TRBV20-1 CSARGQGKTEAFF TGCAGTGCTAGGGGACAGGGGAAAACTGAAGCTTTCTTT
TRBJ2-1 many . TRBV5-1 CASSDQTSNEQFF TGCGCCAGCAGCGACCAGACGTCCAATGAGCAGTTCTTC
TRBJ2-5 . . TRBV5-1 CASSLDGQETQYF TGCGCCAGCAGCTTGGACGGACAAGAGACCCAGTACTTC
TRBJ2-7 many . TRBV20-1 CSAPRDAGGESYEQYF TGCAGTGCCCCTAGAGACGCCGGCGGCGAGTCCTACGAGCAGTACTTC
TRBJ2-7 . TRBD2 TRBV6-2/TRBV6-3 CASRRGGRVLEQYF TGTGCCAGCAGAAGAGGCGGGAGGGTTCTCGAGCAGTACTTC
TRBJ2-3 many TRBD1 TRBV5-1 CASSSGQGESYTDTQYF TGCGCCAGCAGCTCAGGACAGGGCGAGTCTTACACAGATACGCAGTATTTT
TRBJ1-5 . TRBD1 TRBV20-1 CSARGSRGTFDQPQHF TGCAGTGCTAGGGGCTCCAGGGGGACCTTCGATCAGCCCCAGCATTTT
TRBJ2-2 few . TRBV5-1 CASSLQEGGTGELFF TGCGCCAGCAGCTTGCAGGAGGGGGGCACCGGGGAGCTGTTTTTT
TRBJ2-1 many TRBD2 TRBV5-1 CASSLGSSGRGNEQFF TGCGCCAGCAGCTTGGGGTCTAGCGGGAGGGGGAATGAGCAGTTCTTC
TRBJ2-1 many . TRBV6-1 CASSRSNGAPNSFF TGTGCCAGCAGCCGCTCGAATGGGGCTCCAAATTCGTTCTTC
TRBJ2-3 many TRBD2 TRBV5-1 CASSLASGRADTQYF TGCGCCAGCAGCTTGGCCAGCGGGAGGGCCGATACGCAGTATTTT
TRBJ2-7 few TRBD1 TRBV12-3/TRBV12-4 CASSGTVNYEQYF TGTGCCAGCAGTGGGACAGTTAACTACGAGCAGTACTTC
TRBJ2-7 . . TRBV20-1 CSAGSDFSSYEQYF TGCAGTGCTGGTAGCGATTTCAGCTCCTACGAGCAGTACTTC
TRBJ2-1 few TRBD2 TRBV20-1 CSAGGSGDNEQFF TGCAGTGCCGGGGGGAGCGGGGACAATGAGCAGTTCTTC
TRBJ2-2 few . TRBV2 CASRVWGENTGELFF TGTGCCAGCAGGGTCTGGGGAGAAAACACCGGGGAGCTGTTTTTT
TRBJ1-5 many . TRBV29-1 CSVEDSVGQPQHF TGCAGCGTTGAAGATTCTGTGGGTCAGCCCCAGCATTTT
TRBJ2-7 many . TRBV5-1 CASSSNAGFSYEQYF TGCGCCAGCAGCTCGAACGCAGGGTTCTCCTACGAGCAGTACTTC
TRBJ1-5 . . TRBV12-3/TRBV12-4 CASIMTGQGHQPQHF TGTGCCAGCATCATGACAGGTCAGGGACATCAGCCCCAGCATTTT
TRBJ1-1 many . TRBV12-3/TRBV12-4 CASSKGTHGEAFF TGTGCCAGCAGTAAGGGGACCCACGGTGAAGCTTTCTTT